This T cell receptor (beta chain) was documented in a study of blood T cell repertoires in COVID-19. Turning to the study itself: Sites across the United States, Italy and Spain contributed samples from acute and convalescent COVID-19.

Profiled with immunoSEQ multiplex PCR; TCRdb holds only in-frame clones, not every one. The table includes 210,000 or so clones, about 90% detected once. CDR1 and CDR2 from the germline V gene are MDHEN and SYDVKM. The CDR3 is 15 residues long. The V gene end was trimmed by 3 bases and the J gene end by 8 bases; junction bases not matched to a gene: 6. V gene TRBV28 combines with J gene TRBJ2-1, with TRBD2 matching 11 bases. The sequenced material came from peripheral blood. The clonotype was recovered from a man aged 40-49 years with active or convalescent COVID-19. The CDR3 sequence: CASSFASGRLDEQFF. CDR3 sequence (DNA): TGTGCCAGCAGTTTCGCTAGCGGGAGGCTGGATGAGCAGTTCTTC.